Listed below are T cell receptor beta chains from one sample, sequenced in a study of blood T cell repertoires in COVID-19. Profiled with immunoSEQ multiplex PCR; TCRdb holds only in-frame clones, not every one. The repertoire holds roughly 250,000 clones, with 70% to 90% as singletons. The sample comprised peripheral blood. The receptor set was obtained from a man in his forties with acute or convalescent COVID-19. Each CDR3 is given with its conserved first and last residue. The D gene is left open where the match is weak. A clone size is listed for some rows: how often the clone was seen (once, few, many), or a class if it is expanded.

d_gene: TRBD1
j_gene: TRBJ1-1
abundance: once
v_gene: TRBV7-6
CDR3nt: TGTGCCAGCAGCTTAGCGCACAGGGGGTCGAGCACTGAAGCTTTCTTT
CDR3aa: CASSLAHRGSSTEAFF

d_gene: TRBD1
j_gene: TRBJ1-6
abundance: .
v_gene: TRBV10-2
CDR3nt: TGCGCCAGCCAGGCCTCCCGACAGGGTAATTCACCCCTCCACTTT
CDR3aa: CASQASRQGNSPLHF

d_gene: .
j_gene: TRBJ2-6
abundance: .
v_gene: TRBV15
CDR3nt: TGTGCCACCAGCAGGGACATTCCTGGGGCCAACGTCCTGACTTTC
CDR3aa: CATSRDIPGANVLTF

d_gene: .
j_gene: TRBJ2-3
abundance: .
v_gene: TRBV20-1
CDR3nt: TGCAGTGCTAGTTACGCACGCGACAGGTACACAGATACGCAGTATTTT
CDR3aa: CSASYARDRYTDTQYF

d_gene: TRBD2
j_gene: TRBJ2-1
abundance: few
v_gene: TRBV6-6
CDR3nt: TGTGCCAGCAGCTCACTAGCGGGGAATTACAATGAGCAGTTCTTC
CDR3aa: CASSSLAGNYNEQFF

d_gene: .
j_gene: TRBJ2-2
abundance: .
v_gene: TRBV9
CDR3nt: TGTGCCAGCAGCGTAGTTGGGGGGACCGGGGAGCTGTTTTTT
CDR3aa: CASSVVGGTGELFF

d_gene: .
j_gene: TRBJ2-3
abundance: .
v_gene: TRBV7-6
CDR3nt: TGTGCCAGCAGCTCGGGACTTCCGGGAGATACGCAGTATTTT
CDR3aa: CASSSGLPGDTQYF

d_gene: TRBD1
j_gene: TRBJ2-2
abundance: few
v_gene: TRBV5-1
CDR3nt: TGCGCCAGCAGCTTGGACAGGGGGCCGAACACCGGGGAGCTGTTTTTT
CDR3aa: CASSLDRGPNTGELFF

d_gene: .
j_gene: TRBJ1-2
abundance: .
v_gene: TRBV6-4
CDR3nt: TGTGCCAGCAGTGTGCTGGCAGGGGAAGGCTATGGCTACACCTTC
CDR3aa: CASSVLAGEGYGYTF

d_gene: .
j_gene: TRBJ1-1
abundance: .
v_gene: TRBV11-2
CDR3nt: TGTGCCAGCAGCGTTTCAGGGGTCCTGAACACTGAAGCTTTCTTT
CDR3aa: CASSVSGVLNTEAFF

d_gene: .
j_gene: TRBJ2-1
abundance: .
v_gene: TRBV5-1
CDR3nt: TGCGCCAGCAGCTTGGAGGCCCGGGGGGAGCAGTTCTTC
CDR3aa: CASSLEARGEQFF

d_gene: .
j_gene: TRBJ1-2
abundance: once
v_gene: TRBV23-1
CDR3nt: TGCGCCAGCGTTCGGGGGGTTGGCTACACCTTC
CDR3aa: CASVRGVGYTF

d_gene: .
j_gene: TRBJ2-1
abundance: .
v_gene: TRBV3-1/TRBV3-2
CDR3nt: TGTGCCAGCAGCCAAGATCGGATAGCCCCTCGCAATGAGCAGTTCTTC
CDR3aa: CASSQDRIAPRNEQFF

d_gene: .
j_gene: TRBJ2-2
abundance: .
v_gene: TRBV11-3
CDR3nt: TGTGCCAGCAGCTCATCAGGGGCGAACACCGGGGAGCTGTTTTTT
CDR3aa: CASSSSGANTGELFF

d_gene: TRBD1
j_gene: TRBJ1-5
abundance: .
v_gene: TRBV28
CDR3nt: TGTGCCAGCAGCCGACAGGGGGCGAAACCCCAGCATTTT
CDR3aa: CASSRQGAKPQHF

d_gene: TRBD1
j_gene: TRBJ1-1
abundance: .
v_gene: TRBV2
CDR3nt: TGTGCCAGCAGACAGGAGGGACAGAAGAACACTGAAGCTTTCTTT
CDR3aa: CASRQEGQKNTEAFF

d_gene: TRBD1
j_gene: TRBJ1-1
abundance: .
v_gene: TRBV6-5
CDR3nt: TGTGCCAGCAGTTACTCCGTCCCGGGACAGGGCGGGGAAGCTTTCTTT
CDR3aa: CASSYSVPGQGGEAFF

d_gene: .
j_gene: TRBJ1-4
abundance: once
v_gene: TRBV3-1/TRBV3-2
CDR3nt: TGTGCCAGCAGCCAACGGGTTGGAGGGGTAAGCGAAAAACTGTTTTTT
CDR3aa: CASSQRVGGVSEKLFF

d_gene: TRBD1
j_gene: TRBJ1-2
abundance: .
v_gene: TRBV28
CDR3nt: TGTGCCAGCAGTTCCGGGACAGTCAACTATGGCTACACCTTC
CDR3aa: CASSSGTVNYGYTF

d_gene: .
j_gene: TRBJ1-5
abundance: few
v_gene: TRBV6-5
CDR3nt: TGTGCCAGCAGTTACGCGGGAGGGCCCCAGCATTTT
CDR3aa: CASSYAGGPQHF

d_gene: .
j_gene: TRBJ1-1
abundance: .
v_gene: TRBV6-6
CDR3nt: TGTGCCAGCAGTTACTCTCAACAGGACACTGAAGCTTTCTTT
CDR3aa: CASSYSQQDTEAFF

d_gene: TRBD1
j_gene: TRBJ1-4
abundance: .
v_gene: TRBV6-6
CDR3nt: TGTGCCAGCAACTTAAGAGACAGGGGGCTGGATGAAAAACTGTTTTTT
CDR3aa: CASNLRDRGLDEKLFF

d_gene: TRBD2
j_gene: TRBJ2-1
abundance: .
v_gene: TRBV18
CDR3nt: TGTGCCAGCTCACCCAAGCCGGGACTAGCGGGGAATTGGGAGCAGTTCTTC
CDR3aa: CASSPKPGLAGNWEQFF

d_gene: TRBD1
j_gene: TRBJ1-4
abundance: .
v_gene: TRBV6-5
CDR3nt: TGTGCCAGCAGTAGCCCGGGACAGGGTCGTGGAAAACTGTTTTTT
CDR3aa: CASSSPGQGRGKLFF

d_gene: .
j_gene: TRBJ1-4
abundance: .
v_gene: TRBV11-2
CDR3nt: TGTGCCAGCAGCTTGGGTAGGGGATCGACTAATGAAAAACTGTTTTTT
CDR3aa: CASSLGRGSTNEKLFF

d_gene: TRBD1
j_gene: TRBJ2-6
abundance: .
v_gene: TRBV5-8
CDR3nt: TGTGCCAGCAGCTCGAGAACGGGACAGGGAAAATCTGGGGCCAACGTCCTGACTTTC
CDR3aa: CASSSRTGQGKSGANVLTF

d_gene: .
j_gene: TRBJ2-5
abundance: .
v_gene: TRBV18
CDR3nt: TGTGCCAGCTCACAATCCAGACAAGAGACCCAGTACTTC
CDR3aa: CASSQSRQETQYF

d_gene: .
j_gene: TRBJ1-6
abundance: once
v_gene: TRBV10-3
CDR3nt: TGTGCCATCAGTGATTCGACAGCGAGCTCCTATAATTCACCCCTCCACTTT
CDR3aa: CAISDSTASSYNSPLHF

d_gene: .
j_gene: TRBJ2-3
abundance: .
v_gene: TRBV24-1
CDR3nt: TGTGCCACCAGTGATACAGGGTTGGGCACAGATACGCAGTATTTT
CDR3aa: CATSDTGLGTDTQYF

d_gene: TRBD1
j_gene: TRBJ1-1
abundance: few
v_gene: TRBV2
CDR3nt: TGTGCCAGCAAACAGGGGCGATTGAACACTGAAGCTTTCTTT
CDR3aa: CASKQGRLNTEAFF

d_gene: TRBD2
j_gene: TRBJ2-5
abundance: .
v_gene: TRBV2
CDR3nt: TGTGCCAGCATAACGGGGGGGGGACCTAAAGAGACCCAGTACTTC
CDR3aa: CASITGGGPKETQYF

d_gene: TRBD1
j_gene: TRBJ1-3
abundance: .
v_gene: TRBV19
CDR3nt: TGTGCCAGTAGGATCCCCGGGACAGCCGGAAACACCATATATTTT
CDR3aa: CASRIPGTAGNTIYF

d_gene: .
j_gene: TRBJ1-1
abundance: .
v_gene: TRBV24-1
CDR3nt: TGTGCCACCAGTGGTTTGGCGCTTAAGTTGCTGAACACTGAAGCTTTCTTT
CDR3aa: CATSGLALKLLNTEAFF

d_gene: .
j_gene: TRBJ2-7
abundance: .
v_gene: TRBV3-1/TRBV3-2
CDR3nt: TGTGCCAGCAGCCAAGCCGGAACTAGCTACGAGCAGTACTTC
CDR3aa: CASSQAGTSYEQYF

d_gene: TRBD1
j_gene: TRBJ1-6
abundance: .
v_gene: TRBV5-6
CDR3nt: TGTGCCAGCTTCAAGACAGGGGTGGGATCACCCCTCCACTTT
CDR3aa: CASFKTGVGSPLHF

d_gene: .
j_gene: TRBJ1-2
abundance: once
v_gene: TRBV19
CDR3nt: TGTGCCAGTAGTAGTCCCCCAGACGGAGGGGACTACACCTTC
CDR3aa: CASSSPPDGGDYTF

d_gene: .
j_gene: TRBJ1-6
abundance: few
v_gene: TRBV12-3/TRBV12-4
CDR3nt: TGTGCCAGCAGTTCCAGTCGGGCACCCCTCCACTTT
CDR3aa: CASSSSRAPLHF

d_gene: TRBD1
j_gene: TRBJ2-1
abundance: once
v_gene: TRBV11-3
CDR3nt: TGTGCCAGCAGCTCTGGACAGGGTCTGAATGAGCAGTTCTTC
CDR3aa: CASSSGQGLNEQFF

d_gene: .
j_gene: TRBJ2-2
abundance: once
v_gene: TRBV29-1
CDR3nt: TGCAGTTGCCGGGAGCAAGCGAACACCGGGGAGCTGTTTTTT
CDR3aa: CSCREQANTGELFF

d_gene: .
j_gene: TRBJ1-1
abundance: .
v_gene: TRBV24-1
CDR3nt: TGTGCCACCAGTGATCTACCTCCTTCGTGCAGGTCACCAACCCCCATGAACACTGAAGCTTTCTTT
CDR3aa: CATSDLPPSCRSPTPMNTEAFF

d_gene: TRBD1
j_gene: TRBJ1-2
abundance: .
v_gene: TRBV6-1
CDR3nt: TGTGCCAGCAGTGAAAGGGACAGGGGGCTTGGCTACACCTTC
CDR3aa: CASSERDRGLGYTF

d_gene: .
j_gene: TRBJ1-1
abundance: .
v_gene: TRBV5-6
CDR3nt: TGTGCCAGCAGCTGGCGGACATCCCGGGAGACTGAAGCTTTCTTT
CDR3aa: CASSWRTSRETEAFF